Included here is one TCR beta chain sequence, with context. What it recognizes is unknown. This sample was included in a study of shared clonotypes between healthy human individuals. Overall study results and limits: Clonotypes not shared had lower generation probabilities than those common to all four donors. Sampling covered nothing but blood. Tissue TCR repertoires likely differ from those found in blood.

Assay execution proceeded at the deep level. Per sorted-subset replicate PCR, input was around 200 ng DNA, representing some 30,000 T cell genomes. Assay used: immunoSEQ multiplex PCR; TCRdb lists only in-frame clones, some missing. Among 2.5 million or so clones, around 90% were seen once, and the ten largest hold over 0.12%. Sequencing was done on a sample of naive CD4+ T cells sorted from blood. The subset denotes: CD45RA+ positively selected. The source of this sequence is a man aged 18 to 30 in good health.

CDR3 nucleotides: TGTGCCAGCAGCATAACCTCGGGACTGTACACCGGGGAGCTGTTTTTT. Protein product: CASSITSGLYTGELFF. V usage is TRBV7-2 and J usage is TRBJ2-2; possibly TRBD2 for D (6 bases). Trimming shortened V by 5 bases and J by 3 bases, and 16 bases separated the two germline ends. The CDR3 sequence is 16 residues long. Germline V gene lookup returns CDR1 SGHTA and CDR2 FQGNSA.